This is a list of T cell receptor beta chains from one sample in a study of blood T cell repertoires in COVID-19. The method was immunoSEQ multiplex PCR; TCRdb's version includes in-frame clones alone and lacks a portion of them. Of 150,000 to 200,000 clones detected, over 80% appear once; the ten largest clones hold roughly 1.5%. Specimen: peripheral blood. Receptor source: a woman between 50 and 59 years old with acute or convalescent COVID-19. Each CDR3 is given with its conserved first and last residue. The D gene is left open where the match is weak. Clone size is shown for a subset of rows, as once, few, many or a class of expanded clone.

>TRBV10-2|TRBJ2-3|once|TRBD2
TGCGCCAGCAGTTGGCTAGCGGGAGTCGGGGCAGATACGCAGTATTTT
CASSWLAGVGADTQYF
>TRBV29-1|TRBJ2-5|-|-
TGCAGCGTTGAAAGGCCAGGGGGGCAGGAGACCCAGTACTTC
CSVERPGGQETQYF
>TRBV19|TRBJ1-6|-|-
TGTGCCAGTAGTATCAGGGAAGAATCACCCCTCCACTTT
CASSIREESPLHF
>TRBV6-5|TRBJ2-7|-|-
TGTGCCAGCAGTTTATCAGACAGGTTCTACGAGCAGTACTTC
CASSLSDRFYEQYF
>TRBV24-1|TRBJ2-5|-|TRBD1
TGTGCCACCAGTGACATTCAGGGGGTACAAGAGACCCAGTACTTC
CATSDIQGVQETQYF
>TRBV9|TRBJ2-3|-|TRBD2
TGTGCCAGCAGCGTAGAAGGCGAGCGGGAGGGCACAGATACGCAGTATTTT
CASSVEGEREGTDTQYF
>TRBV5-5|TRBJ2-2|-|-
TGTGCCAGCAGCAGGCGGGGGCCCGGGGAGCTGTTTTTT
CASSRRGPGELFF
>TRBV27|TRBJ2-7|-|-
TGTGCCAGCAGTGCGGCAGGGAATTTCTACGAGCAGTACTTC
CASSAAGNFYEQYF
>TRBV30|TRBJ2-7|-|TRBD2
TGTGCCTGGAGTGTACTTCCTAGCGGGGGTTCCTACGAGCAGTACTTC
CAWSVLPSGGSYEQYF
>TRBV5-1|TRBJ2-1|-|TRBD2
TGCGCCAGCAGCTGGAGCGGGGGGGCCTGGAATGAGCAGTTCTTC
CASSWSGGAWNEQFF
>TRBV3-1/TRBV3-2|TRBJ2-3|-|TRBD2
TGTGCCAGCAGCTCCGATGGGACTAGTGGCACAGATACGCAGTATTTT
CASSSDGTSGTDTQYF
>TRBV10-1|TRBJ2-1|-|-
TGCGCCAGCAGTGGGGCAGCGGGCGGCTCCTACAATGAGCAGTTCTTC
CASSGAAGGSYNEQFF
>TRBV15|TRBJ1-2|-|-
TGTGCCACCAGCAGCCCTGATGTCCACAGAGATGGCTACACCTTC
CATSSPDVHRDGYTF
>TRBV4-2|TRBJ1-1|-|-
TGTGCCAGCAGCCTGGGAGGGCTTGGGGACACTGAAGCTTTCTTT
CASSLGGLGDTEAFF
>TRBV6-6|TRBJ1-2|-|TRBD1
TGTGCCAGCAGTTACAAGGACAGGGGGCGCGCCTATGGCTACACCTTC
CASSYKDRGRAYGYTF
>TRBV9|TRBJ1-4|-|-
TGTGCCAGCAGCGTAGGACGAGGTATCACTAATGAAAAACTGTTTTTT
CASSVGRGITNEKLFF